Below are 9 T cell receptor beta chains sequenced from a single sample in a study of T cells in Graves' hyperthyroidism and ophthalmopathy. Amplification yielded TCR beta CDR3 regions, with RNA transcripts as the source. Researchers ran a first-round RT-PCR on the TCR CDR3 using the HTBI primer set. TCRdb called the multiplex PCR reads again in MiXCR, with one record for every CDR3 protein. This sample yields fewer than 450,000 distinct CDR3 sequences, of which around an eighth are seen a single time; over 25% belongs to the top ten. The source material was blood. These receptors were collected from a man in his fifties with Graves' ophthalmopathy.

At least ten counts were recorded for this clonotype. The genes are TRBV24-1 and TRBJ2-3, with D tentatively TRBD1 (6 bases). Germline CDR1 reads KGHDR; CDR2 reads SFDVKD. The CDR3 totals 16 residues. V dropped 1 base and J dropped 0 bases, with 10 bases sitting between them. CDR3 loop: CATSDFRDKSTDTQYF. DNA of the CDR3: TGTGCCACCAGTGATTTCCGGGACAAGAGCACAGATACGCAGTATTTT.

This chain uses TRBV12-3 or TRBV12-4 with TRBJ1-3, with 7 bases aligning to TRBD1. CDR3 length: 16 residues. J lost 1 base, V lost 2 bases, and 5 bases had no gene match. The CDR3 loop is CASSLRAGGSGNTIYF. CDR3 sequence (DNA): TGTGCCAGCAGTTTAAGGGCAGGGGGTTCTGGAAACACCATATATTTT.

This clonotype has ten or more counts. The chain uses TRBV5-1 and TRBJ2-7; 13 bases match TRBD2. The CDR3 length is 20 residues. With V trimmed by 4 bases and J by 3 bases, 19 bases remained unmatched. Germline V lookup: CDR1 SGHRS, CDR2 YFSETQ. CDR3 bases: TGCGCCAGCAGCCGTTTTACCGGACTAGCGGGAGTTACCCCTCGCTACGAGCAGTACTTC. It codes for CASSRFTGLAGVTPRYEQYF.

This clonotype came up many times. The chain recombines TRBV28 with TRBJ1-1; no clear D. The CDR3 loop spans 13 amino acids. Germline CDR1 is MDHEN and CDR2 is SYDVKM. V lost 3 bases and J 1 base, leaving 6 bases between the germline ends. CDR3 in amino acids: CASSFAENTEAFF. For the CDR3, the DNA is TGTGCCAGCAGTTTCGCGGAGAACACTGAAGCTTTCTTT.

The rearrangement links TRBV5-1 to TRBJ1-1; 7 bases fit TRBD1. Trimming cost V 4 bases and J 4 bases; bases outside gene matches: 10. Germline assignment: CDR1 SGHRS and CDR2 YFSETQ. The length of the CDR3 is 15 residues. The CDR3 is CASSVNRGQGTEAFF. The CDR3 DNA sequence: TGCGCCAGCAGCGTCAACAGGGGTCAGGGCACTGAAGCTTTCTTT.

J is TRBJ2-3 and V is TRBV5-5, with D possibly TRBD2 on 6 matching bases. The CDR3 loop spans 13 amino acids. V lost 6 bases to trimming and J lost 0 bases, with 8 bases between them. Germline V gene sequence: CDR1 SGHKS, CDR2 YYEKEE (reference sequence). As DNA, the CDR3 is TGTGCCAGCAACCGGGGGAGCACAGATACGCAGTATTTT. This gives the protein CASNRGSTDTQYF.

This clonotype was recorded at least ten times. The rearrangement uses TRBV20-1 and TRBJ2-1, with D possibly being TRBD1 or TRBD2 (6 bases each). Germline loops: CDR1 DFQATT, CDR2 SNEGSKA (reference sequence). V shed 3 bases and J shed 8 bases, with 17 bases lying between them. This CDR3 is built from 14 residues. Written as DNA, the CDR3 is TGCAGTGCTAGGAAACAGGGCCCGGGGGATGAGCAGTTCTTC. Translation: CSARKQGPGDEQFF.

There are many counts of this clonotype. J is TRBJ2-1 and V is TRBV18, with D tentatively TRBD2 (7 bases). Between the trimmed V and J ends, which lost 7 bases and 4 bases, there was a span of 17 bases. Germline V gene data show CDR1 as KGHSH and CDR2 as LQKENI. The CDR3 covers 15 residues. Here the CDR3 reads CASFDVGGPYNEQFF. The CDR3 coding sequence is TGTGCCAGCTTCGACGTCGGGGGGCCTTACAATGAGCAGTTCTTC.

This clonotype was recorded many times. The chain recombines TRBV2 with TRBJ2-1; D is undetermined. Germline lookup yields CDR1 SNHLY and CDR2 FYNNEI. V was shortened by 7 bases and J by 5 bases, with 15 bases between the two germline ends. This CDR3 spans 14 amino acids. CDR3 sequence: CASKLLYLNNEQFF. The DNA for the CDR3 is TGTGCCAGCAAACTCCTCTATTTGAACAATGAGCAGTTCTTC.